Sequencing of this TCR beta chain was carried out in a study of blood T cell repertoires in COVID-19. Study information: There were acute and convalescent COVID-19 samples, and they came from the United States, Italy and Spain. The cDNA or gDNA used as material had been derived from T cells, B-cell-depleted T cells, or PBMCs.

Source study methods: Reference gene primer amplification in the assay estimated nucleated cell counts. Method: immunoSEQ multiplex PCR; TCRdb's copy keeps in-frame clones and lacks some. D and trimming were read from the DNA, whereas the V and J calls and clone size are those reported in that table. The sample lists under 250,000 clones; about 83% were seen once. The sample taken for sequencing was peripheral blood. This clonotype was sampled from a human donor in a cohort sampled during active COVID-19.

CDR3 loop: CASSRTRTSGGELFF. Here the CDR3 DNA reads TGTGCCAGCAGCCGGACCCGGACTAGTGGCGGGGAGCTGTTTTTT. The gene calls are TRBV11-3 and TRBJ2-2, with TRBD2 matching 7 bases. Germline CDR1 and CDR2: SGHNT and YENEEA. The CDR3 runs 15 residues. With 5 bases clipped from V and 7 bases from J, the junction kept 10 bases outside the gene matches.